Listed below are T cell receptor beta chains from one sample, sequenced in a study of beta chain features in type 1 diabetes. This table comes from immunoSEQ multiplex PCR, and its TCRdb copy is limited to in-frame clones, with some not included. Of roughly 450,000 clones detected, around 10% appear once; the ten largest clones hold approximately 0.045%. The sample consisted of naive CD4+ T cells from blood. The receptor set was obtained from a woman under 30 in good health. Each CDR3 is given with its conserved first and last residue. A D gene is named only where the DNA matches it firmly. Expanded clones get a size class; other rows say once, few or many, or leave the size out.

J gene,clone size,V gene,D gene,CDR3 protein,CDR3 DNA
TRBJ2-1,-,TRBV5-1,-,CASSFTSGASGYNEQFF,TGCGCCAGCAGTTTCACTTCAGGCGCTTCGGGCTACAATGAGCAGTTCTTC
TRBJ1-3,-,TRBV9,-,CASSVEQGRHTIYF,TGTGCCAGCAGCGTAGAGCAGGGTAGGCACACCATATATTTT
TRBJ2-7,few,TRBV14,TRBD2,CASSQGFVGRQHREQYF,TGTGCCAGCAGCCAAGGTTTCGTCGGGAGGCAACATAGGGAGCAGTACTTC
TRBJ2-5,-,TRBV29-1,-,CSVVGETETQYF,TGCAGCGTTGTGGGAGAAACTGAGACCCAGTACTTC
TRBJ1-3,few,TRBV18,-,CASSPSSSGNTIYF,TGTGCCAGCTCACCTTCGAGCTCTGGAAACACCATATATTTT
TRBJ2-1,-,TRBV5-4,TRBD2,CASSLERGNEQFF,TGTGCCAGCAGCTTAGAGCGGGGCAATGAGCAGTTCTTC
TRBJ2-1,few,TRBV5-4,TRBD1,CASSSRQGARSSYNEQFF,TGTGCCAGCTCTTCCAGGCAGGGGGCACGGAGCTCCTACAATGAGCAGTTCTTC
TRBJ2-3,few,TRBV7-2,-,CASSVLDTQYF,TGTGCCAGCAGCGTTCTGGATACGCAGTATTTT
TRBJ2-3,few,TRBV9,TRBD2,CASSAEPLAGEGDTQYF,TGTGCCAGCAGCGCGGAACCCTTAGCGGGAGAAGGGGATACGCAGTATTTT
TRBJ2-3,few,TRBV14,TRBD1,CASSQLTGALTDTQYF,TGTGCCAGCAGCCAACTGACAGGGGCCCTCACAGATACGCAGTATTTT
TRBJ2-5,-,TRBV4-2,TRBD1,CASSQAGTVQETQYF,TGTGCCAGCAGCCAAGCAGGGACAGTTCAAGAGACCCAGTACTTC
TRBJ2-3,-,TRBV5-4,TRBD1,CASSLSGGADTQYF,TGTGCCAGCAGCTTATCAGGGGGAGCAGATACGCAGTATTTT
TRBJ1-6,few,TRBV6-5,-,CASSGEEGIHF,TGTGCCAGCAGTGGAGAGGAAGGTATCCACTTT
TRBJ2-6,-,TRBV7-3,-,CASSLRGGLSSGANVLTF,TGTGCCAGCAGCTTAAGAGGGGGATTAAGCTCTGGGGCCAACGTCCTGACTTTC